One sample yielded the 24 T cell receptor beta chains listed below, sequenced in a study of blood T cell repertoires in COVID-19. Only in-frame clones appear in the TCRdb table, and some are missing; sequencing was by immunoSEQ multiplex PCR. The data contain 110,000 to 150,000 clones, 70% to 85% of them seen just once; the ten biggest clones take up 9.5% to 13%. The specimen sequenced was peripheral blood. Source of these receptors: a man between 60 and 75 years old with active or convalescent COVID-19.

The chain combines TRBV7-2 with TRBJ2-1; 15 nucleotides align to TRBD2. In germline, CDR1 is SGHTA, CDR2 FQGNSA. There are 15 residues in the CDR3. The trim removed 5 bases at V and 14 bases at J, leaving 10 bases unmatched. This CDR3 is CASSPPGLAGGGKFF. In nucleotides, the CDR3 is TGTGCCAGCAGCCCACCAGGACTAGCGGGAGGGGGGAAGTTCTTC.

The rearrangement uses TRBV18 and TRBJ2-6; a weak D match, TRBD1 (6 bases). The CDR3 spans 18 residues. The V end lost 3 bases, the J end lost 1 base, and 16 bases lay between the germline ends. The germline V gene encodes CDR1 KGHSH and CDR2 LQKENI. In DNA form, the CDR3 reads TGTGCCAGCTCACCTTTCACAGGGATTGGGTCTGGGGCCAACGTCCTGACTTTC. It translates to CASSPFTGIGSGANVLTF.

In its sample, this clone was seen a few times. The chain joins TRBV11-3 to TRBJ1-3; TRBD1 aligns across 10 bases. This CDR3 is built from 17 residues. Germline CDR1 and CDR2: SGHNT and YENEEA. After removal of 7 bases from V and 2 bases from J, the junction contained 11 bases not matched to a gene. CDR3 sequence reads: CASTAGPGTGAGNTIYF. The CDR3 nucleotides are TGTGCCAGCACCGCCGGTCCCGGGACAGGGGCTGGAAACACCATATATTTT.

The chain carries TRBV7-2 and TRBJ1-2; maybe TRBD1 (6 bases). V was cut by 8 bases and J by 4 bases, with 20 bases left in between. CDR1 and CDR2 from the germline V gene are SGHTA and FQGNSA. The CDR3 covers 15 residues. CDR3 in DNA: TGTGCCAGCCACCGGGGGGGCGGGAGAGGCTATGGCTACACCTTC. This codes for CASHRGGGRGYGYTF.

V and J are TRBV5-1 and TRBJ1-5; maybe TRBD1 (5 bases). Germline V gene sequence: CDR1 SGHRS, CDR2 YFSETQ. V dropped 0 bases and J dropped 9 bases, with 22 bases sitting between them. The CDR3 is 17 residues long. The chain's CDR3 is CASSLAGGTDLSGPQHF. CDR3 sequence (DNA): TGCGCCAGCAGCTTGGCCGGGGGGACCGATCTCTCGGGGCCCCAGCATTTT.

This clone was seen a handful of times. V gene TRBV18 combines with J gene TRBJ2-5, with 10 bases fitting TRBD1. Germline trimming cut 3 bases from V and 5 bases from J; bases unmatched to any gene: 6. CDR1 is KGHSH, CDR2 LQKENI, per germline. The CDR3 spans 15 residues. Written as DNA, the CDR3 is TGTGCCAGCTCACCCGACAGGGGGCCTTCGGAGACCCAGTACTTC. This gives the protein CASSPDRGPSETQYF. Drawing the rest from reference TRBV18 and TRBJ2-5, the complete variable domain is NAGVMQNPRHLVRRRGQEARLRCSPMKGHSHVYWYRQLPEEGLKFMVYLQKENIIDESGMPKERFSAEFPKEGPSILRIQQVVRGDSAAYFCASSPDRGPSETQYFGPGTRLLVL.

The rearrangement uses TRBV6-1 and TRBJ2-1; TRBD1 is a possible D gene (7 bases). Deletions cut 2 bases from V and 4 bases from J, with 24 bases between. Per germline, CDR1 MNHNS and CDR2 SASEGT. CDR3 length equals 19 residues. Written as DNA, the CDR3 is TGTGCCAGCAGTGAAACATGGAGGGGGCGGTGGGGCCAGTACAATGAGCAGTTCTTC. It encodes CASSETWRGRWGQYNEQFF.

This clone was recorded once. The chain has TRBV12-3 or TRBV12-4 and TRBJ2-1, with D uncertain. The V end lost 6 bases, the J end lost 5 bases, and 5 bases lay between the germline ends. This CDR3 spans 11 amino acids. This CDR3 is CASRSNNEQFF. In nucleotides, the CDR3 is TGTGCCAGCAGGTCCAACAATGAGCAGTTCTTC.

This clone was detected once. This rearrangement joins TRBV9 to TRBJ2-3, with 7 positions matching TRBD1. This CDR3 comprises 16 residues. Trimming at V came to 3 bases and at J to 4 bases, leaving 11 bases not matched to a gene. Germline V lookup: CDR1 SGDLS, CDR2 YYNGEE. CDR3 in DNA: TGTGCCAGCAGCGCCAGGGACAGAACTATCTCAGATACGCAGTATTTT. It translates to CASSARDRTISDTQYF.

The gene calls are TRBV6-6 and TRBJ1-6; D possibly corresponds to TRBD1 (5 bases). CDR3 length: 13 amino acids. Germline CDR1 is MNHNY and CDR2 is SVGAGI (reference sequence). V was clipped by 8 bases and J by 11 bases, with 16 bases between them. CDR3 sequence (DNA): TGTGCCAGCGTCCAGTCCGGGGGAACACCCCTCCACTTT. Translation gives CASVQSGGTPLHF.

This sequence joins TRBV7-6 and TRBJ1-2; 10 bases align to TRBD1. J gave up 4 bases and V 3 bases, and 2 bases lay outside the gene matches. Germline V lookup: CDR1 SGHVS, CDR2 FNYEAQ. This CDR3 region has 14 residues. The CDR3 spells CASSLGTGVYGYTF. Written as DNA, the CDR3 is TGTGCCAGCAGCTTGGGGACAGGGGTCTATGGCTACACCTTC.

The chain recombines TRBV6-1 with TRBJ1-3, with D uncertain. Between the trimmed V and J ends, which lost 3 bases and 3 bases, there was a span of 9 bases. This CDR3 contains 14 residues. Germline-derived CDR1 and CDR2 are MNHNS and SASEGT. The CDR3 is CASSDVTYGNTIYF. CDR3 coding DNA: TGTGCCAGCAGTGACGTCACCTATGGAAACACCATATATTTT.

The chain links TRBV4-2 to TRBJ2-1, with 14 bases lining up with TRBD2. Germline V gene sequence: CDR1 LGHNA, CDR2 YNFKEQ. V trimming: 4 bases; J trimming: 0 bases; junction bases outside the gene matches: 5. This CDR3 is 18 amino acids long. The CDR3 nucleotides are TGTGCCAGCAGCCCGACTAGCGGGAGGGGAAGCTCCTACAATGAGCAGTTCTTC. Amino acids: CASSPTSGRGSSYNEQFF.

The gene calls are TRBV7-2 and TRBJ2-1, with D possibly matching TRBD1 (5 bases). The CDR3 totals 15 residues. CDR1 SGHTA and CDR2 FQGNSA come from the germline V gene. With 6 bases removed from V and 0 bases from J, the gap between germline ends came to 12 bases. DNA for the CDR3: TGTGCCAGCAGATCACAGGAGAGCTCCTACAATGAGCAGTTCTTC. This gives the protein CASRSQESSYNEQFF.

The V call is TRBV4-3, the J call TRBJ2-5; 11 nucleotides line up with TRBD1. V lost 0 bases and J lost 4; bases outside the gene matches: 10. CDR1 and CDR2 (germline): LGHNA, YSLEER. CDR3 length: 18 residues. DNA of the CDR3: TGCGCCAGCAGCCAAGACCGGACAGGGGGCATCCCTGGAGAGACCCAGTACTTC. It translates to CASSQDRTGGIPGETQYF.

V gene TRBV7-8 combines with J gene TRBJ2-3; D uncertain. Trimming removed 3 bases at V and 2 bases at J, with 12 bases between. The V gene's germline CDR1 is SGHVS and CDR2 FQNEAQ. This CDR3 region has 15 residues. The CDR3 sequence: CASSLGPRNTDTQYF. The CDR3 nucleotides are TGTGCCAGCAGCTTGGGTCCCAGGAACACAGATACGCAGTATTTT. The whole variable domain, filled in from reference TRBV7-8 and TRBJ2-3, reads GAGVSQSPRYKVAKRGQDVALRCDPISGHVSLFWYQQALGQGPEFLTYFQNEAQLDKSGLPSDRFFAERPEGSVSTLKIQRTQQEDSAVYLCASSLGPRNTDTQYFGPGTRLTVL.

The rearrangement links TRBV7-2 to TRBJ2-2, with D maybe TRBD2 (7 bases). Germline V gene data show CDR1 as SGHTA and CDR2 as FQGNSA. The V and J ends lost 3 bases and 2 bases respectively, with 13 bases between them. The CDR3 runs to 16 residues. CDR3 in amino acids: CASSLEGGLNTGELFF. DNA of the CDR3: TGTGCCAGCAGCTTGGAGGGGGGGCTTAACACCGGGGAGCTGTTTTTT. Complete variable domain (other parts from reference TRBV7-2 and TRBJ2-2): GAGVSQSPSNKVTEKGKDVELRCDPISGHTALYWYRQSLGQGLEFLIYFQGNSAPDKSGLPSDRFSAERTGGSVSTLTIQRTQQEDSAVYLCASSLEGGLNTGELFFGEGSRLTVL.

This chain uses TRBV13 with TRBJ1-1; D is perhaps TRBD1 (6 bases). This CDR3 region has 19 residues. Germline loops: CDR1 PRHDT, CDR2 FYEKMQ (reference sequence). Trimming took 5 bases from V and 2 from J, leaving 27 bases between them. The CDR3 DNA is TGTGCCAGCAGCAGCGGGCCGGGGGGGCGGACCACAACTAACACTGAAGCTTTCTTT. Translated: CASSSGPGGRTTTNTEAFF.

The chain recombines TRBV27 with TRBJ2-7, with 7 bases that match TRBD1. Trimming cost V 6 bases and J 2 bases; bases outside gene matches: 7. This CDR3 region has 14 residues. CDR1 MNHEY and CDR2 SMNVEV come from the germline V gene (reference sequence). The CDR3 sequence: CASSPGTVPYEQYF. In DNA, the CDR3 is TGTGCCAGCAGCCCCGGGACAGTTCCCTACGAGCAGTACTTC.

This clone came up many times. The chain has TRBV7-2 and TRBJ2-1; maybe TRBD2 (6 bases). CDR1 SGHTA and CDR2 FQGNSA come from the germline V gene. The ends were cut back, 5 bases at V and 8 bases at J, with 13 bases in the middle. The CDR3 consists of 13 residues. In DNA form, the CDR3 reads TGTGCCAGCAGCCCCGGGACTGGTCATGAGCAGTTCTTC. Amino acids: CASSPGTGHEQFF.

V and J are TRBV6-2 or TRBV6-3 and TRBJ2-1; 13 bases fit TRBD2. Germline trimming cut 2 bases from V and 6 bases from J; bases unmatched to any gene: 10. The germline V gene has CDR1 MNHEY and CDR2 SVGEGT. This CDR3 comprises 18 residues. The CDR3 nucleotides are TGTGCCAGCAGTTACCCGCAGTCGACTAGCGGGAGGCGCAATGAGCAGTTCTTC. It codes for CASSYPQSTSGRRNEQFF.

This chain uses TRBV24-1 with TRBJ1-1; the D is unclear. The V gene's germline CDR1 is KGHDR and CDR2 SFDVKD. The CDR3 is made up of 13 amino acids. The V end lost 7 bases, the J end lost 1 base, and 9 bases lay between the germline ends. CDR3 DNA sequence: TGTGCCACCAGGGCCGGAGAGAACACTGAAGCTTTCTTT. Translated: CATRAGENTEAFF.

V and J are TRBV5-6 and TRBJ1-6, with D uncertain. The CDR3 loop spans 13 amino acids. Trimming pared 0 bases from V and 12 bases from J, leaving 10 bases between. Germline V gene sequence: CDR1 SGHDT, CDR2 YYEEEE. The CDR3 nucleotides are TGTGCCAGCAGCTTGGCCAATTCGGTACCCCTCCACTTT. Translation gives CASSLANSVPLHF.

V is TRBV7-9 and J is TRBJ2-5; perhaps TRBD1 as D (5 bases). This CDR3 has 14 amino acids. The germline CDR1 and CDR2 sequences are SEHNR and FQNEAQ (reference sequence). V was pared by 1 base and J by 2 bases, with 8 bases between. The CDR3 loop is CASSLVGQQETQYF. The DNA for the CDR3 is TGTGCCAGCAGCTTAGTTGGACAACAAGAGACCCAGTACTTC.